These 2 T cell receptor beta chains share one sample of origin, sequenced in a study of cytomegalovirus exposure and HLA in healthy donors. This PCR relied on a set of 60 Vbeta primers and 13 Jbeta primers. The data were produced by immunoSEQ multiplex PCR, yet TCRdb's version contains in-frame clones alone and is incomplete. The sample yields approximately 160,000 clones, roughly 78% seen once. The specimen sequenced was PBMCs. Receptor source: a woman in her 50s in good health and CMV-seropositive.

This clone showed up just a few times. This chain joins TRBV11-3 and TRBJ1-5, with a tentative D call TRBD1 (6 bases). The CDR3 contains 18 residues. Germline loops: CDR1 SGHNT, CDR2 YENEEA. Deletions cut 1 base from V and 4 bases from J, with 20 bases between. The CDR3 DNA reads TGTGCCAGCAGCTTAGGTGGCCAGGGGTGTGTAGGGAATCAGCCCCAGCATTTT. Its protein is CASSLGGQGCVGNQPQHF.

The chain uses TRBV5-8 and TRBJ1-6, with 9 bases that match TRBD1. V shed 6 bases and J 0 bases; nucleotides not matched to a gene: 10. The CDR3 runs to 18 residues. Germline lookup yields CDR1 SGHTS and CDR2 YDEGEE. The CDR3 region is CASTPRDRVGSYNSPLHF. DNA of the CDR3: TGTGCCAGCACCCCCAGGGACAGGGTAGGCTCCTATAATTCACCCCTCCACTTT.